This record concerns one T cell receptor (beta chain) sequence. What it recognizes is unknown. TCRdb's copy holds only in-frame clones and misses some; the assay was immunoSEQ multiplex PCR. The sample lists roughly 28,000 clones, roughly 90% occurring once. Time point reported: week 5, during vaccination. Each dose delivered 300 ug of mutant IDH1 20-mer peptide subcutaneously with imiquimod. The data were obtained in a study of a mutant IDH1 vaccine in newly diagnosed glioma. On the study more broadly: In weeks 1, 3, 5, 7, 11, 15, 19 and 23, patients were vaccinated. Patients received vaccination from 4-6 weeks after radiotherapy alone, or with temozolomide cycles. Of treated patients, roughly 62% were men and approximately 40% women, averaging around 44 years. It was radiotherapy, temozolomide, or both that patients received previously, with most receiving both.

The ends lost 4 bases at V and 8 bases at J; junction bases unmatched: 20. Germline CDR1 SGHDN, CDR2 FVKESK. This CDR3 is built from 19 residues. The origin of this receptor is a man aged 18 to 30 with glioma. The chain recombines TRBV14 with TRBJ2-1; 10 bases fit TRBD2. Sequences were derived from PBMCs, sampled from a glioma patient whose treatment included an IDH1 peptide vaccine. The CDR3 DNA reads TGTGCCAGCAGCCGGACCGGAACAGGGTCAGCGGGAGGGCTCTATGAGCAGTTCTTC. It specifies CASSRTGTGSAGGLYEQFF. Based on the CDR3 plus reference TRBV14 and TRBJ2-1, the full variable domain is EAGVTQFPSHSVIEKGQTVTLRCDPISGHDNLYWYRRVMGKEIKFLLHFVKESKQDESGMPNNRFLAERTGGTYSTLKVQPAELEDSGVYFCASSRTGTGSAGGLYEQFFGPGTRLTVL.